The 2 T cell receptor beta chains below all came from one sample that was sequenced in a study of cytomegalovirus exposure and HLA in healthy donors. PCR primers comprised 60 Vbeta and 13 Jbeta primers. The assay was immunoSEQ multiplex PCR, and TCRdb's table has in-frame clones only and misses some. The data show about 130,000 clones, approximately 80% seen once. The sample comprised PBMCs. Receptors originate from a man aged 30 to 45 in good health and CMV-seronegative.

V usage is TRBV6-1 and J usage is TRBJ1-1, with D maybe TRBD1 (6 bases). This CDR3 is 13 amino acids long. V lost 7 bases and J 5 bases, leaving 14 bases between the germline ends. CDR1 and CDR2 (germline): MNHNS, SASEGT. The CDR3 region has the DNA TGTGCCAGCAAACAGGGTCAGAAAACTGAAGCTTTCTTT. This translates into CASKQGQKTEAFF.

This clone was detected only once. The gene calls are TRBV27 and TRBJ2-3; TRBD2 matches at 7 bases. Germline loops: CDR1 MNHEY, CDR2 SMNVEV (reference sequence). Unmatched junction bases numbered 13, after V lost 6 bases and J lost 7 bases. There are 15 residues in the CDR3. The CDR3 sequence is CASSLSHGRRNTQYF. DNA for the CDR3: TGTGCCAGCAGCCTCTCCCACGGGAGGAGAAATACGCAGTATTTT.